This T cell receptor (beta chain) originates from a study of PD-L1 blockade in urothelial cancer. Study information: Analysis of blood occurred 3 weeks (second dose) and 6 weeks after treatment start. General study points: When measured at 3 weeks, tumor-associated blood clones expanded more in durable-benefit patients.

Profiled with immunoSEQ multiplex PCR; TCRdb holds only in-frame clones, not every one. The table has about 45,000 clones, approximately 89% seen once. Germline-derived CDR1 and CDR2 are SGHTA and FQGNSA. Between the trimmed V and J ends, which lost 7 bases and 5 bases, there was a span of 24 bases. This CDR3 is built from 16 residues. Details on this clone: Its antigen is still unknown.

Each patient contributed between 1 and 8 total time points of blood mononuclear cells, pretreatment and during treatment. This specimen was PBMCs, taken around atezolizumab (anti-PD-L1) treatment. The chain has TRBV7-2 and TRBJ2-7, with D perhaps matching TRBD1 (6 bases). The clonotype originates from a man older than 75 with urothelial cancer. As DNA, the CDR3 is TGTGCCAGCATTCGGACGGTAGGGGGAGAGGCCAACGAGCAGTACTTC. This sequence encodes CASIRTVGGEANEQYF. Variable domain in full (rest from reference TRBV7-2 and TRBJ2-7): GAGVSQSPSNKVTEKGKDVELRCDPISGHTALYWYRQSLGQGLEFLIYFQGNSAPDKSGLPSDRFSAERTGGSVSTLTIQRTQQEDSAVYLCASIRTVGGEANEQYFGPGTRLTVT.